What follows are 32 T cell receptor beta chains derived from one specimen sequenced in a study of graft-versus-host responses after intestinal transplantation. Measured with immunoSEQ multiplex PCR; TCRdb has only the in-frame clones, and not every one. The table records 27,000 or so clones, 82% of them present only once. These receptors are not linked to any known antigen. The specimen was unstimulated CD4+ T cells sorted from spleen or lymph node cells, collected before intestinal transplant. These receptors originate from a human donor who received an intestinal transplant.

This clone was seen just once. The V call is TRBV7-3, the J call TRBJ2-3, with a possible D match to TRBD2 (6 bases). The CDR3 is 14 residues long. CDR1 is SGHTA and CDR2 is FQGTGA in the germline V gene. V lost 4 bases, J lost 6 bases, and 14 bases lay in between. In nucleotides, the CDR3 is TGTGCCAGCAGCTACGACCGGGGGTCCGATACGCAGTATTTT. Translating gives CASSYDRGSDTQYF.

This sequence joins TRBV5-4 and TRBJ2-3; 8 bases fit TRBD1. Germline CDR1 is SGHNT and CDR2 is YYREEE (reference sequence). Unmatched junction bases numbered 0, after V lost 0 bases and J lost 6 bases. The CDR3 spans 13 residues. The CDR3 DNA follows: TGTGCCAGCAGCTTGGGACAGGGGGATACGCAGTATTTT. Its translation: CASSLGQGDTQYF.

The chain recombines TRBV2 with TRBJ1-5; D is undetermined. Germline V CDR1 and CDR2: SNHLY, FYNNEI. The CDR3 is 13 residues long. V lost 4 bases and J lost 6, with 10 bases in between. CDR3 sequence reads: CASSVFEVQPQHF. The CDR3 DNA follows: TGTGCCAGCAGTGTATTTGAGGTTCAGCCCCAGCATTTT.

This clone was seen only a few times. The CDR3 sequence: CASSEVGTSGVRQYF. The CDR3 DNA sequence: TGTGCCAGCAGTGAAGTCGGGACTAGCGGGGTTCGGCAGTACTTC. This chain links TRBV6-1 with TRBJ2-7; TRBD2 matches at 13 bases. CDR1 MNHNS and CDR2 SASEGT come from the germline V gene. This CDR3 region has 15 residues. The trim removed 1 base at V and 9 bases at J, leaving 6 bases unmatched.

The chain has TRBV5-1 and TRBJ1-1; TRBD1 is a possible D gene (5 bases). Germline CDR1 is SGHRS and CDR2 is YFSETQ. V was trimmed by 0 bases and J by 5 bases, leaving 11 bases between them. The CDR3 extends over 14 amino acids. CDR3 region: CASSLAGGGTEAFF. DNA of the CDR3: TGCGCCAGCAGCTTGGCTGGGGGAGGGACTGAAGCTTTCTTT. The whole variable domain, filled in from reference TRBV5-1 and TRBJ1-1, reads KAGVTQTPRYLIKTRGQQVTLSCSPISGHRSVSWYQQTPGQGLQFLFEYFSETQRNKGNFPGRFSGRQFSNSRSEMNVSTLELGDSALYLCASSLAGGGTEAFFGQGTRLTVV.

DNA of the CDR3: TGTGCCAGCAGTTTAAGAGCGGGGGTTCCGAACCTAAGCTCCTACGAGCAGTACTTC. Translated, it gives CASSLRAGVPNLSSYEQYF. This chain uses TRBV27 with TRBJ2-7; TRBD2 aligns across 8 bases. This CDR3 comprises 19 residues. Germline V gene lookup returns CDR1 MNHEY and CDR2 SMNVEV (reference sequence). V shed 2 bases, J shed 0 bases, and the junction held 15 bases outside the gene matches.

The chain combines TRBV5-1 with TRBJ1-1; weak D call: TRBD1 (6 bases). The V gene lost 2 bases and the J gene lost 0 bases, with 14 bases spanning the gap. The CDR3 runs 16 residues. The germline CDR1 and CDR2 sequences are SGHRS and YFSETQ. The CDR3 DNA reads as TGCGCCAGCAGCTTAACAGGGACGAGGATGAACACTGAAGCTTTCTTT. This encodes CASSLTGTRMNTEAFF.

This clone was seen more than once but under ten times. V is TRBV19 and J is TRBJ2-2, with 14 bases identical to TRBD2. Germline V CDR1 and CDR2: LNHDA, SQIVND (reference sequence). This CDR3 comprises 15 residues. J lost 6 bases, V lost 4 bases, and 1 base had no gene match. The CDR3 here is CASSRLAGGPGELFF. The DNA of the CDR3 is TGTGCCAGTAGTAGACTAGCGGGGGGGCCCGGGGAGCTGTTTTTT.

The CDR3 reads CAGKQGAYTDTQYF. The CDR3 DNA sequence: TGTGCCGGCAAACAAGGGGCTTACACAGATACGCAGTATTTT. V usage is TRBV2 and J usage is TRBJ2-3; D might be TRBD1 (5 bases). The CDR3 extends over 14 amino acids. V was cut by 11 bases and J by 2 bases, with 17 bases left in between. Per germline, CDR1 SNHLY and CDR2 FYNNEI.

The CDR3 DNA reads as TGTGCCAGCAGCGTAGTAGGAGGGACAGGGGACTATGGCTACACCTTC. This codes for CASSVVGGTGDYGYTF. J is TRBJ1-2 and V is TRBV9; TRBD1 aligns across 10 bases. Per germline, CDR1 SGDLS and CDR2 YYNGEE. This CDR3 has 16 amino acids. V lost 0 bases, J lost 3 bases, and 5 bases stayed unmatched. Complete variable domain (other parts from reference TRBV9 and TRBJ1-2): DSGVTQTPKHLITATGQRVTLRCSPRSGDLSVYWYQQSLDQGLQFLIQYYNGEERAKGNILERFSAQQFPDLHSELNLSSLELGDSALYFCASSVVGGTGDYGYTFGSGTRLTVV.

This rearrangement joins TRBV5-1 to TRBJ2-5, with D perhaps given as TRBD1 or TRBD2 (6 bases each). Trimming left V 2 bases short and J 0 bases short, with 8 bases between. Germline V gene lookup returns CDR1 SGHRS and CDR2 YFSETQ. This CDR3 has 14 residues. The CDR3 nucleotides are TGCGCCAGCAGCTTAGGGGGGAACCAAGAGACCCAGTACTTC. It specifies CASSLGGNQETQYF.

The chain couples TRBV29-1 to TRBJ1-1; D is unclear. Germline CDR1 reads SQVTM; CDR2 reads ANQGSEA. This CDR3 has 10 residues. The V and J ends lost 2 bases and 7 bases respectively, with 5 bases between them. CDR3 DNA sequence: TGCAGCGTTGAATGCAGTGAAGCTTTCTTT. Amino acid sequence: CSVECSEAFF.

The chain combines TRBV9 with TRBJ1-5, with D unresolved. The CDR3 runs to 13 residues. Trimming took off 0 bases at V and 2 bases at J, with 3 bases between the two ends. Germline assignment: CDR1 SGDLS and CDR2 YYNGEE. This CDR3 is CASSVDGNQPQHF. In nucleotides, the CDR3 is TGTGCCAGCAGCGTAGATGGCAATCAGCCCCAGCATTTT.

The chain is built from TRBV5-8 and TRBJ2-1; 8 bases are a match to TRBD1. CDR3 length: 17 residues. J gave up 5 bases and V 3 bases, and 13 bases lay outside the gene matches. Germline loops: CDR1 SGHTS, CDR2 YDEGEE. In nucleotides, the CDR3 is TGTGCCAGCAGCTCTTGGACAGGGACCGCCATCCACAATGAGCAGTTCTTC. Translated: CASSSWTGTAIHNEQFF.

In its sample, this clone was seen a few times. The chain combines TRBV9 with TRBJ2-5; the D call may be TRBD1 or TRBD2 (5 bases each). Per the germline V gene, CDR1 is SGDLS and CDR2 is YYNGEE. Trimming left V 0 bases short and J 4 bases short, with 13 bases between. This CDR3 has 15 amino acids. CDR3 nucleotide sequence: TGTGCCAGCAGCGTAGAGGGGACGGCGATAGAGACCCAGTACTTC. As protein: CASSVEGTAIETQYF.

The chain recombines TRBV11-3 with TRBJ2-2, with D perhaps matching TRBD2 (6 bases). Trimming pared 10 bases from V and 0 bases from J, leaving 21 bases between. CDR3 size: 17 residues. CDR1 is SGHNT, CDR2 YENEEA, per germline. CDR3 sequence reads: CATPPPPGTSNTGELFF. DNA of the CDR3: TGTGCCACCCCACCCCCTCCCGGGACTTCGAACACCGGGGAGCTGTTTTTT.

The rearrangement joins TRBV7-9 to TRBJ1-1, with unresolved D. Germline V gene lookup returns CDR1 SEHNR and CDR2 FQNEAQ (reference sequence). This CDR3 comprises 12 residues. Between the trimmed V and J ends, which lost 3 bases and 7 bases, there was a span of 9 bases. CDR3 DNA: TGTGCCAGCAGCTTTCGCGGTATTGAAGCTTTCTTT. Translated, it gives CASSFRGIEAFF.

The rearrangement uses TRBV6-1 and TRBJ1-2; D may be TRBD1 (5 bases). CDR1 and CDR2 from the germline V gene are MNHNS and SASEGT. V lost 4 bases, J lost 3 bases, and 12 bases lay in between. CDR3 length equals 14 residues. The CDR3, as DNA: TGTGCCAGCAGTGGTCGACAGCGACACTATGGCTACACCTTC. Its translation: CASSGRQRHYGYTF.

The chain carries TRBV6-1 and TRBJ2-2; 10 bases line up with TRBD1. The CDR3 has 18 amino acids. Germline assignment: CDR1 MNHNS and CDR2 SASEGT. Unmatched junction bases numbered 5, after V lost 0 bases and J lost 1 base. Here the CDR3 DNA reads TGTGCCAGCAGTGAAGCTCCGGGACAGGGGTTGAACACCGGGGAGCTGTTTTTT. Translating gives CASSEAPGQGLNTGELFF.

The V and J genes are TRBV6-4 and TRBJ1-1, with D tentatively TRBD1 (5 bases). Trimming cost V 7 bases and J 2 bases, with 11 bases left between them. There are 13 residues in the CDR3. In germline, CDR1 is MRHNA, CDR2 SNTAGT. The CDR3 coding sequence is TGTGCCAGCATCGGGCAGGGAAACACTGAAGCTTTCTTT. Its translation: CASIGQGNTEAFF.

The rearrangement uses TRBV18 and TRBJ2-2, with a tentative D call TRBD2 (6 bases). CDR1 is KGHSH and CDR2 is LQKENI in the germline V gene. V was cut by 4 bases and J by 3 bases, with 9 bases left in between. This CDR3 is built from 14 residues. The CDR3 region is CASSQGLHTGELFF. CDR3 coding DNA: TGTGCCAGCTCACAGGGACTTCACACCGGGGAGCTGTTTTTT. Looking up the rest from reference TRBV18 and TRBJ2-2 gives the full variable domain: NAGVMQNPRHLVRRRGQEARLRCSPMKGHSHVYWYRQLPEEGLKFMVYLQKENIIDESGMPKERFSAEFPKEGPSILRIQQVVRGDSAAYFCASSQGLHTGELFFGEGSRLTVL.

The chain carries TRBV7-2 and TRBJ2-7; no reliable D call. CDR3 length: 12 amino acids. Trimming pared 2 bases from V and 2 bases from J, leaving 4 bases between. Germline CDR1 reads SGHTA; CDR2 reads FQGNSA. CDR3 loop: CASSLHPYEQYF. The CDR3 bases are TGTGCCAGCAGCTTACACCCCTACGAGCAGTACTTC.

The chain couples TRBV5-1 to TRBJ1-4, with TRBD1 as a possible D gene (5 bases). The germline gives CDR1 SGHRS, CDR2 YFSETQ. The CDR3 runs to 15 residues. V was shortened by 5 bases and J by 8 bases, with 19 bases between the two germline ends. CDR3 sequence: CASRLGSGSAEKLFF. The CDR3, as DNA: TGCGCCAGCAGGCTTGGGTCAGGGTCTGCGGAAAAACTGTTTTTT.

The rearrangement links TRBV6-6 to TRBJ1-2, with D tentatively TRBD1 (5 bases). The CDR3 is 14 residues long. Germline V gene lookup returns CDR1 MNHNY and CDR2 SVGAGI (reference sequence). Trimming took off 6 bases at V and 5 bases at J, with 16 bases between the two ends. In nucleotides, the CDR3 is TGTGCCAGCAGGCCAGAGAGGGGAGCATATGGCTACACCTTC. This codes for CASRPERGAYGYTF.

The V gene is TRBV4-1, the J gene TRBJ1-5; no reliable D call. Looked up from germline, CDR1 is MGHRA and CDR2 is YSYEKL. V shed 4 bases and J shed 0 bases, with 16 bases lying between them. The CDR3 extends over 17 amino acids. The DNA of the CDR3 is TGCGCCAGCAGCCCCACATTTATCCTTGTTAGCAATCAGCCCCAGCATTTT. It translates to CASSPTFILVSNQPQHF.

The CDR3 nucleotides read TGTGCCAGCAGTTACTCATCACGGGGTACTTCACCCCTCCACTTT. It is translated as CASSYSSRGTSPLHF. This chain connects TRBV6-5 to TRBJ1-6; no definite D call. The CDR3 is made up of 15 amino acids. The V and J ends lost 0 bases and 9 bases respectively, with 12 bases between them. Germline CDR1 reads MNHEY; CDR2 reads SVGAGI.

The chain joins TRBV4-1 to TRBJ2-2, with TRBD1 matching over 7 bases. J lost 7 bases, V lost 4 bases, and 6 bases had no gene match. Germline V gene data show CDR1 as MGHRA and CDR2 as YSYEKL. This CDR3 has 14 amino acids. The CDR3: CASSPNGQVGELFF. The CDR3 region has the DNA TGCGCCAGCAGCCCTAACGGACAGGTCGGGGAGCTGTTTTTT.

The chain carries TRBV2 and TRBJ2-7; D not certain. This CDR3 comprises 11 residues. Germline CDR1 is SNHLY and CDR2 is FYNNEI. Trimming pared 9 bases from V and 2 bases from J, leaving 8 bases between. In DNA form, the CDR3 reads TGTGCCAGTACCGACGCCTACGAGCAGTACTTC. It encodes CASTDAYEQYF. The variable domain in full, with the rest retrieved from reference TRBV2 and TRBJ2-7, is EPEVTQTPSHQVTQMGQEVILRCVPISNHLYFYWYRQILGQKVEFLVSFYNNEISEKSEIFDDQFSVERPDGSNFTLKIRSTKLEDSAMYFCASTDAYEQYFGPGTRLTVT.

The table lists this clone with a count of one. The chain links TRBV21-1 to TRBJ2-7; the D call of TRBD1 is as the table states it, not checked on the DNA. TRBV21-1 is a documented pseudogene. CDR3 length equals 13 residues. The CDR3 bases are TGTGCCTCAATCGAAAATGCAGGGGCCGAGCAGTACTTC. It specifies CASIENAGAEQYF.

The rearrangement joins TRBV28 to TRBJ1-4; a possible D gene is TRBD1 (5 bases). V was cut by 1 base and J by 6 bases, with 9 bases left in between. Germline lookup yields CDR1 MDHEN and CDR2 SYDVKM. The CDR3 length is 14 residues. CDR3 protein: CASSLSGRDEKLFF. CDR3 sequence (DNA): TGTGCCAGCAGTTTATCAGGGAGGGATGAAAAACTGTTTTTT.

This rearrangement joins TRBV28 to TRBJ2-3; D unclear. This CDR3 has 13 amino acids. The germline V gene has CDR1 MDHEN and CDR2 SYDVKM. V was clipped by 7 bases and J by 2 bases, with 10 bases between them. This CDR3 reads CASISAATDTQYF. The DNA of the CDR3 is TGTGCCAGCATAAGCGCAGCCACAGATACGCAGTATTTT.

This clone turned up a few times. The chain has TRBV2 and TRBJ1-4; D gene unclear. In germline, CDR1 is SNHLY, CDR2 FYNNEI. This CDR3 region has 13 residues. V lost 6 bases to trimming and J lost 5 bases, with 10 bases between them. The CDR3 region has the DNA TGTGCCAGCAGCGGTCGACGCAATGAAAAACTGTTTTTT. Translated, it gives CASSGRRNEKLFF. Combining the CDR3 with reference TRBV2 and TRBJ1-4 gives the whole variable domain EPEVTQTPSHQVTQMGQEVILRCVPISNHLYFYWYRQILGQKVEFLVSFYNNEISEKSEIFDDQFSVERPDGSNFTLKIRSTKLEDSAMYFCASSGRRNEKLFFGSGTQLSVL.